One and the same sample provided the 4 T cell receptor beta chains below, sequenced in a study of blood T cell repertoires in COVID-19. Some clones are missing from TCRdb's copy, which holds only in-frame ones; the method was immunoSEQ multiplex PCR. The sample has under 200,000 clones; around 90% are singletons. Input material: peripheral blood. Receptors were obtained from a man in his forties or fifties who had recovered from COVID-19.

The genes are TRBV7-3 and TRBJ2-2; weak D call: TRBD1 (6 bases). Deletions cut 4 bases from V and 3 bases from J, with 12 bases between. Germline V gene data show CDR1 as SGHTA and CDR2 as FQGTGA. The CDR3 covers 15 residues. In DNA, the CDR3 is TGTGCCAGCAGCTCGTCAGGGGCCGACACCGGGGAGCTGTTTTTT. Its translation: CASSSSGADTGELFF.

The J gene is TRBJ2-2, the V gene TRBV11-2; no clear D. The CDR3 is 15 amino acids. Germline lookup yields CDR1 SGHAT and CDR2 FQNNGV. The V and J ends lost 1 base and 0 bases respectively, with 6 bases between them. The CDR3 is CASSLVTANTGELFF. In nucleotides, the CDR3 is TGTGCCAGCAGCTTAGTCACGGCGAACACCGGGGAGCTGTTTTTT. The full variable domain, completed using reference TRBV11-2 and TRBJ2-2, is EAGVAQSPRYKIIEKRQSVAFWCNPISGHATLYWYQQILGQGPKLLIQFQNNGVVDDSQLPKDRFSAERLKGVDSTLKIQPAKLEDSAVYLCASSLVTANTGELFFGEGSRLTVL.

This chain links TRBV30 with TRBJ2-1; D is undetermined. The CDR3 length is 11 residues. V shed 6 bases and J shed 6 bases, with 9 bases lying between them. Germline assignment: CDR1 GTSNPN and CDR2 SVGIG (reference sequence). The CDR3 spells CACHSSNEQFF. CDR3 sequence (DNA): TGTGCCTGCCACAGCAGCAATGAGCAGTTCTTC.

The chain recombines TRBV7-2 with TRBJ1-5, with a possible D match to TRBD1 (6 bases). The CDR3 covers 13 residues. Trimming left V 5 bases short and J 9 bases short, with 14 bases between. Germline assignment: CDR1 SGHTA and CDR2 FQGNSA. The CDR3, as DNA: TGTGCCAGCAGCGAGGACAGTTCAGCGCCCCAGCATTTT. It encodes CASSEDSSAPQHF.